This T cell receptor (beta chain) was recorded in a study of blood T cell repertoires in COVID-19. Study summary: Samples came from the United States, Italy and Spain, spanning acute and convalescent COVID-19. In each case, the material was cDNA or gDNA derived from T cells, B-cell-depleted T cells, or PBMCs.

CDR3 length: 15 residues. Trimming removed 8 bases from V and 8 bases from J; junction bases left unmatched: 12. The V gene's germline CDR1 is MDHEN and CDR2 SYDVKM. Methods used by the authors: For nucleated cells, counts were estimated from reference gene primer amplification. Clones were sequenced by immunoSEQ multiplex PCR, and TCRdb holds only the in-frame ones, with some missing. V and J calls and clone size are those listed in that table; D and trimming were worked out from the DNA. The sample lists around 84,000 clones, about 87% occurring once. The chain couples TRBV28 to TRBJ1-2; 12 nucleotides agree with TRBD1. Sequencing was carried out using peripheral blood. The sequence derives from a man in his forties or fifties with active COVID-19. CDR3 sequence: CASRDRGLRELGYTF. CDR3 in DNA: TGTGCCAGCCGGGACAGGGGGCTGCGTGAACTAGGCTACACCTTC.